The TCR beta chain under discussion was sequenced for a study of shared clonotypes between healthy human individuals. Remarks on this clone: Its matching antigen is unknown.

Regarding the study as a whole: Investigators expected sequencing depth to affect clonotype sharing among donors. Specimens sampled were limited to blood, with tissue repertoires likely differing.

Evenly divided among several immunoSEQ plates was the genomic DNA of each subset. Data came from immunoSEQ multiplex PCR; TCRdb stores just in-frame clones and leaves some out. The table lists about 820,000 clones, 92% of them singletons. The CDR3 runs 15 residues. Germline assignment: CDR1 SGHNT and CDR2 YYREEE (reference sequence). The ends lost 0 bases at V and 5 bases at J; junction bases unmatched: 3. Terminally differentiated effector memory CD45RA+ cells were left out of the naive CD8 fraction, which was CD45RO-negative and positively selected for CCR7. This TCR came from a man aged 25-40 years in good health. What was sequenced was naive CD8+ T cells sorted from blood. The genes are TRBV5-4 and TRBJ1-1, with 11 bases fitting TRBD1. CDR3 in amino acids: CASSLDGTGGTEAFF. CDR3 nucleotides: TGTGCCAGCAGCTTGGACGGGACAGGGGGAACTGAAGCTTTCTTT.